What follows is one T cell receptor (beta chain) and its context. The target antigen is unknown. This PCR relied on a set of 60 Vbeta primers and 13 Jbeta primers. Clones were read by immunoSEQ multiplex PCR, and TCRdb kept only the in-frame ones, dropping some. The sample totals just over 150,000 clones. This entry is derived from a study of cytomegalovirus exposure and HLA in healthy donors. General study findings and limits: In a later analysis, HLA-associated TCR beta chains were more clonally expanded than equally common others.

This CDR3 is 12 amino acids long. V gave up 5 bases and J gave up 4 bases, with 8 bases separating them. Germline CDR1 and CDR2: LNHDA and SQIVND (reference sequence). The sequence came from a young man in good health and CMV-seronegative. Sequences were obtained from PBMCs. V usage is TRBV19 and J usage is TRBJ1-2, with D uncertain. The CDR3 region is CASSAGLYGYTF. DNA of the CDR3: TGTGCCAGTAGTGCAGGACTCTATGGCTACACCTTC.